This T cell receptor (beta chain) came from a study of technical replicates of blood from several donors. Generated by immunoSEQ multiplex PCR, the TCRdb table keeps only in-frame clones and is missing some. This sample has about 81,000 clones; around 96% occur once, and the top ten carry nearly 0.2%. This CDR3 spans 15 amino acids. Germline CDR1 MDHEN, CDR2 SYDVKM. The junction had 13 bases not matched to a gene; V was cut back by 5 bases and J by 7 bases. Only one count was recorded for this clone. This chain links TRBV28 with TRBJ2-7; 8 bases agree with TRBD1. Sequencing was done on a sample of T cells isolated from PBMCs. The receptor's source is a human donor in good health. CDR3 coding DNA: TGTGCCAGCAGTCGGGCGGGACAGGACGTATGGGAGCAGTACTTC. Translating it yields CASSRAGQDVWEQYF.